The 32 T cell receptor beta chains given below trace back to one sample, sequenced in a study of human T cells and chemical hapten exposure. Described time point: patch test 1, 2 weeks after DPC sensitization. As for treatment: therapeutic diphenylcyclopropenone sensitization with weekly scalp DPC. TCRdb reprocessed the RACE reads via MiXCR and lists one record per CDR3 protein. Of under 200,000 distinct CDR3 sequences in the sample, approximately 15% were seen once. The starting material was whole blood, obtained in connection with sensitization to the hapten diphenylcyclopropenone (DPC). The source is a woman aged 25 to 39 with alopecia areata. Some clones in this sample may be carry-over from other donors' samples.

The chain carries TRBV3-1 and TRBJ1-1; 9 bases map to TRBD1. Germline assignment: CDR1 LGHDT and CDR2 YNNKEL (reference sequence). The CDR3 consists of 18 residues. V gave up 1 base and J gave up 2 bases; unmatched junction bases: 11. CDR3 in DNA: TGTGCCAGCAGCCAAGGGTTTACAGGGGGCGGACTCAACACTGAAGCTTTCTTT. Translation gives CASSQGFTGGGLNTEAFF.

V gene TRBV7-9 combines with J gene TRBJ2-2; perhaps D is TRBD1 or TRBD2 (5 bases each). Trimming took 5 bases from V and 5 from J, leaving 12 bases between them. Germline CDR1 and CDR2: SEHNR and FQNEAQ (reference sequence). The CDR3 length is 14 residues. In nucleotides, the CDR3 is TGTGCCAGCAGCCCACTGGGACCAACCGGGGAGCTGTTTTTT. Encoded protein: CASSPLGPTGELFF.

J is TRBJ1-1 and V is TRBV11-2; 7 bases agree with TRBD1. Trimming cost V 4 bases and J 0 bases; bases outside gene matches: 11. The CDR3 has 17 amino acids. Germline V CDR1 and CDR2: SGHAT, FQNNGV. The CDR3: CASSSPRGQPMNTEAFF. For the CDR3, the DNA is TGTGCCAGCAGCTCCCCCCGGGGACAGCCTATGAACACTGAAGCTTTCTTT.

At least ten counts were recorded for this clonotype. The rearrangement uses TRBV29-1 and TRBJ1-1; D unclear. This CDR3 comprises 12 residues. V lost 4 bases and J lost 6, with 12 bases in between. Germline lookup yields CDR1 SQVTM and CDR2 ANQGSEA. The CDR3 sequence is CSVVPVTAEAFF. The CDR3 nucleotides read TGCAGCGTTGTCCCCGTGACGGCTGAAGCTTTCTTT.

CDR3 DNA sequence: TGTGCCAGTACCACTCCCGGGGGCGTCACTGAAGCTTTCTTT. Its protein product is CASTTPGGVTEAFF. The chain uses TRBV19 and TRBJ1-1; TRBD1 is a possible D gene (6 bases). Trimming cost V 7 bases and J 4 bases, with 16 bases left between them. The CDR3 covers 14 residues. Germline CDR1 LNHDA, CDR2 SQIVND (reference sequence).

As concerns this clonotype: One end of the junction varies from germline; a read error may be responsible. The CDR3 DNA reads TGTGCCAGCTTACCACCGGAAAGGGTTCGGGCTTTCTTT. Translation gives CASLPPERVRAFF. V gene TRBV18 combines with J gene TRBJ1-1; D is unclear. This CDR3 spans 13 amino acids. CDR1 and CDR2 (germline): KGHSH, LQKENI.

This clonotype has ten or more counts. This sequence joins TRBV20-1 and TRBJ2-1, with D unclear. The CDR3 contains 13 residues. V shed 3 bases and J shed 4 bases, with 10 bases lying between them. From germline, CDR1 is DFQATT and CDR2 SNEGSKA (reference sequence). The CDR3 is CSARSSRYNEQFF. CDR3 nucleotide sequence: TGCAGTGCTAGGAGCTCGCGGTACAATGAGCAGTTCTTC.

The CDR3 sequence: CASSGQYEQYF. CDR3 sequence (DNA): TGTGCCAGCAGTGGACAGTACGAGCAGTACTTC. This chain connects TRBV2 to TRBJ2-7, with D possibly TRBD1 on 5 matching bases. There are 11 residues in the CDR3. The V gene's germline CDR1 is SNHLY and CDR2 FYNNEI. The V gene lost 4 bases and the J gene lost 4 bases, with 5 bases spanning the gap. Variable domain in full (rest from reference TRBV2 and TRBJ2-7): EPEVTQTPSHQVTQMGQEVILRCVPISNHLYFYWYRQILGQKVEFLVSFYNNEISEKSEIFDDQFSVERPDGSNFTLKIRSTKLEDSAMYFCASSGQYEQYFGPGTRLTVT.

This CDR3 is CASSFNGIGYGYTF. CDR3 sequence (DNA): TGTGCCAGCAGTTTTAATGGTATCGGCTATGGCTACACCTTC. The chain has TRBV27 and TRBJ1-2; D is ambiguous. Germline CDR1 is MNHEY and CDR2 is SMNVEV (reference sequence). The CDR3 is made up of 14 amino acids. V was clipped by 3 bases and J by 4 bases, with 12 bases between them.

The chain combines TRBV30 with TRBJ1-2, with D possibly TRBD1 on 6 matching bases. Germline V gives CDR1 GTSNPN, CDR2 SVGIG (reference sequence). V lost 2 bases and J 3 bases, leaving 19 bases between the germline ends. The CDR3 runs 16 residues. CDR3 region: CAWSRFTGRRDYGYTF. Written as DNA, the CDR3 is TGTGCCTGGAGTAGGTTTACAGGGAGAAGGGACTATGGCTACACCTTC.

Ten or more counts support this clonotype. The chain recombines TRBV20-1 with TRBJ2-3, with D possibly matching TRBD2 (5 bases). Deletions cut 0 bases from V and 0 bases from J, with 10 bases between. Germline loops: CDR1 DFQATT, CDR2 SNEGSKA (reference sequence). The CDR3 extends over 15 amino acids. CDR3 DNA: TGCAGTGCTAGAGATCGACGGACTAGCACAGATACGCAGTATTTT. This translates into CSARDRRTSTDTQYF.

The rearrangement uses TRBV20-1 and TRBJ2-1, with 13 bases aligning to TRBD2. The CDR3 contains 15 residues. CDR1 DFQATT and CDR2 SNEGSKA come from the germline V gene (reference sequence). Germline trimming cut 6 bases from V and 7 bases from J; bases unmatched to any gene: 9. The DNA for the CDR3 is TGCAGTGCCATAGACAGGACTAGCGGGAGTAATGAGCAGTTCTTC. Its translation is CSAIDRTSGSNEQFF.

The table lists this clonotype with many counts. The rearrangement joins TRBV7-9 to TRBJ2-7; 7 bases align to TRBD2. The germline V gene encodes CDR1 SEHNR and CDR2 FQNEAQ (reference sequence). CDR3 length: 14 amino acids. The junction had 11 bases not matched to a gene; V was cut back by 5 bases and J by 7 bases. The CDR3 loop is CASSPLVAGGEQYF. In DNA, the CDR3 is TGTGCCAGCAGCCCACTAGTAGCGGGCGGAGAGCAGTACTTC.

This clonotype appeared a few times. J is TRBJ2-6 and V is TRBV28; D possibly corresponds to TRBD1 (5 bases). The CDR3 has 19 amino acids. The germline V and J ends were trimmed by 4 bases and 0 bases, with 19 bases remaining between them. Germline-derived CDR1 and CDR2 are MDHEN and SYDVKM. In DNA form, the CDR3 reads TGTGCCAGCAGTTCGATGACAGCCGACAAAGGCTCTGGGGCCAACGTCCTGACTTTC. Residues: CASSSMTADKGSGANVLTF.

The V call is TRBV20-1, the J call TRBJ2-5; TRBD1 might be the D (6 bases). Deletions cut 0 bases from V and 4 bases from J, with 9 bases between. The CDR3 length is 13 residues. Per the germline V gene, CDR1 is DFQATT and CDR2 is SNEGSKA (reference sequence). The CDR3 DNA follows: TGCAGTGCTAGAGATCAGGGGCCAGAGACCCAGTACTTC. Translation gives CSARDQGPETQYF.

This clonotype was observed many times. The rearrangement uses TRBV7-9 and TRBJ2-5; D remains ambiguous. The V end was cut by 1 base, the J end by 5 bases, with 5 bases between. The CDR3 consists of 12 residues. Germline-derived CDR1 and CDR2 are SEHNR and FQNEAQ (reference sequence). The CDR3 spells CASSLESETQYF. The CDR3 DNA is TGTGCCAGCAGCTTAGAATCGGAGACCCAGTACTTC.

CDR3 nucleotide sequence: TGTGCCAGCAGTTACGGACAGGGCCCTGGAAACACCATATATTTT. Translation: CASSYGQGPGNTIYF. The chain is built from TRBV6-5 and TRBJ1-3, with 8 bases identical to TRBD1. After removal of 2 bases from V and 2 bases from J, the junction contained 2 bases not matched to a gene. CDR3 length equals 15 residues. From germline, CDR1 is MNHEY and CDR2 SVGAGI.

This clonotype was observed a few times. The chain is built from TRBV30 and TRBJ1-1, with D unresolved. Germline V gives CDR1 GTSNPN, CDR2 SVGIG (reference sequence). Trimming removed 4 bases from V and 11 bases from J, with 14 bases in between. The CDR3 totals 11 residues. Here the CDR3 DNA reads TGTGCCTGGATCCAGCGAGGGATGGCTTTCTTT. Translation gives CAWIQRGMAFF. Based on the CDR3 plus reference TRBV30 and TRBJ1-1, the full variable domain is SQTIHQWPATLVQPVGSPLSLECTVEGTSNPNLYWYRQAAGRGLQLLFYSVGIGQISSEVPQNLSASRPQDRQFILSSKKLLLSDSGFYLCAWIQRGMAFFGQGTRLTVV.

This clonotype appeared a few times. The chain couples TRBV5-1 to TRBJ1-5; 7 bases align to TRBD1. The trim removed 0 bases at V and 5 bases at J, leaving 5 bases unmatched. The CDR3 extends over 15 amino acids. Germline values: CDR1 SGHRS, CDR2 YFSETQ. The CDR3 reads CASSLDPQGDQPQHF. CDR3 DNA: TGCGCCAGCAGCTTGGATCCGCAGGGGGATCAGCCCCAGCATTTT.

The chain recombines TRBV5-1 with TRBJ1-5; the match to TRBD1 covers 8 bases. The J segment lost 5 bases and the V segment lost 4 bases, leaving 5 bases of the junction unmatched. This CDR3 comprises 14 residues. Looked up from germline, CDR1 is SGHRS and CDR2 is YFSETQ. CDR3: CASSPTTGDQPQHF. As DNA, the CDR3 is TGCGCCAGCAGCCCTACGACAGGGGATCAGCCCCAGCATTTT.

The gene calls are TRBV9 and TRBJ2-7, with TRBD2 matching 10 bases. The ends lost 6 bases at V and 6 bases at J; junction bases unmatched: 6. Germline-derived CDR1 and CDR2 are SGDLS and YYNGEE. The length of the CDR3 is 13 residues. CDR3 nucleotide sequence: TGTGCCAGCACCGGGACTAGCGACGGCGAGCAGTACTTC. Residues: CASTGTSDGEQYF.

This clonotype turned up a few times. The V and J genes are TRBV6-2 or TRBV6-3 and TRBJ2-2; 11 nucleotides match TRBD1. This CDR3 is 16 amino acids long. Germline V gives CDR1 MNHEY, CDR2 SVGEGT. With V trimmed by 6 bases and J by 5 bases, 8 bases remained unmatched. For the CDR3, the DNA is TGTGCCAGCAGCCCACGGGACAGGGGGTATACCGGGGAGCTGTTTTTT. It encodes CASSPRDRGYTGELFF.

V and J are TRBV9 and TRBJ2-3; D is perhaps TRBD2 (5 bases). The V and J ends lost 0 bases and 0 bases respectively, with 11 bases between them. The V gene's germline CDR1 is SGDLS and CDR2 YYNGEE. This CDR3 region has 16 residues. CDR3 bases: TGTGCCAGCAGCGTAGCGGGCGGGCTTAGCACAGATACGCAGTATTTT. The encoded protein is CASSVAGGLSTDTQYF.

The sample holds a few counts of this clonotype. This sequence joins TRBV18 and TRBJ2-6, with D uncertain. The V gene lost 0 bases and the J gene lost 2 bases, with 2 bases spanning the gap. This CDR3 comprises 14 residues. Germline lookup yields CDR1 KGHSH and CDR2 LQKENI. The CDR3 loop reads CASSPPAGANVLTF. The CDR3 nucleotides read TGTGCCAGCTCACCACCTGCTGGGGCCAACGTCCTGACTTTC.

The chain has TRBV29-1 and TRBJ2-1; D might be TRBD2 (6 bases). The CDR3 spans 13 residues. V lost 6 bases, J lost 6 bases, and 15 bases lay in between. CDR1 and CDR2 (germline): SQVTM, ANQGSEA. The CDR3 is CSVRLVSLNEQFF. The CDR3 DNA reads TGCAGCGTCAGACTAGTCTCCCTCAATGAGCAGTTCTTC.

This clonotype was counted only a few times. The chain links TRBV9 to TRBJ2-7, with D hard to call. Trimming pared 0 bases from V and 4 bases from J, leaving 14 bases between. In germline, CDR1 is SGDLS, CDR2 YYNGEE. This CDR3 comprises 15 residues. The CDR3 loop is CASSVASGLGYEQYF. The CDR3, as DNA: TGTGCCAGCAGCGTAGCTAGTGGCCTGGGGTACGAGCAGTACTTC. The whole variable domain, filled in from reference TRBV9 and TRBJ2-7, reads DSGVTQTPKHLITATGQRVTLRCSPRSGDLSVYWYQQSLDQGLQFLIQYYNGEERAKGNILERFSAQQFPDLHSELNLSSLELGDSALYFCASSVASGLGYEQYFGPGTRLTVT.

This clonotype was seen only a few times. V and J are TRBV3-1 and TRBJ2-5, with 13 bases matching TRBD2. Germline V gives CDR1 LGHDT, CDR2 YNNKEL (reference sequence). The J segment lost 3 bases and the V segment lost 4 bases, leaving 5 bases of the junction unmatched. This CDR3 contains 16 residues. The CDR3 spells CASSLRTSGSKETQYF. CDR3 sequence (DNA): TGTGCCAGCAGCCTGAGGACTAGCGGGAGCAAAGAGACCCAGTACTTC.

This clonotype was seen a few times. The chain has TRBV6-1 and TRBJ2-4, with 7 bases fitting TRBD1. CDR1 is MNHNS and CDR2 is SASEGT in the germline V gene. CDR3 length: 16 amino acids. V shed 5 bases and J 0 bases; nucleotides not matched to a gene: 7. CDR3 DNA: TGTGCCAGCAGTATCCGGGACAGCATAGCCAAAAACATTCAGTACTTC. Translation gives CASSIRDSIAKNIQYF.

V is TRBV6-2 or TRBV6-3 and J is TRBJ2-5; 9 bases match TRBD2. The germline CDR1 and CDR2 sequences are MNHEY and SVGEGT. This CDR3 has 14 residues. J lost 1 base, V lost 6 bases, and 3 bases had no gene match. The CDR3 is CASRSGRFQETQYF. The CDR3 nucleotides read TGTGCCAGCAGGAGCGGGAGGTTCCAAGAGACCCAGTACTTC.

CDR3 region: CASSRGTPSYEQYF. CDR3 nucleotides: TGTGCCAGCAGCCGAGGGACACCTTCCTACGAGCAGTACTTC. V usage is TRBV28 and J usage is TRBJ2-7, with a tentative D call TRBD1 (6 bases). The CDR3 has 14 residues. V gave up 6 bases and J gave up 1 base, with 13 bases separating them. Germline V gene lookup returns CDR1 MDHEN and CDR2 SYDVKM.

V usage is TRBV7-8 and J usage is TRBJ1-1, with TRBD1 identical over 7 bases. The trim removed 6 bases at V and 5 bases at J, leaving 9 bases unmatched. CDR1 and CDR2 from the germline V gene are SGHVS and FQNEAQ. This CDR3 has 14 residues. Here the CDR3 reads CASRWGQTATEAFF. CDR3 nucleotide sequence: TGTGCCAGCAGATGGGGACAGACGGCGACTGAAGCTTTCTTT.

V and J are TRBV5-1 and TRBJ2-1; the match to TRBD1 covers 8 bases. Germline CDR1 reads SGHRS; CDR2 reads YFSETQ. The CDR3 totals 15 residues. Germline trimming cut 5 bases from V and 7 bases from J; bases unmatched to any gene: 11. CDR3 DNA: TGCGCCAGCAGACTGACAGGGGATGAGGGAAATGAGCAGTTCTTC. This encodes CASRLTGDEGNEQFF.